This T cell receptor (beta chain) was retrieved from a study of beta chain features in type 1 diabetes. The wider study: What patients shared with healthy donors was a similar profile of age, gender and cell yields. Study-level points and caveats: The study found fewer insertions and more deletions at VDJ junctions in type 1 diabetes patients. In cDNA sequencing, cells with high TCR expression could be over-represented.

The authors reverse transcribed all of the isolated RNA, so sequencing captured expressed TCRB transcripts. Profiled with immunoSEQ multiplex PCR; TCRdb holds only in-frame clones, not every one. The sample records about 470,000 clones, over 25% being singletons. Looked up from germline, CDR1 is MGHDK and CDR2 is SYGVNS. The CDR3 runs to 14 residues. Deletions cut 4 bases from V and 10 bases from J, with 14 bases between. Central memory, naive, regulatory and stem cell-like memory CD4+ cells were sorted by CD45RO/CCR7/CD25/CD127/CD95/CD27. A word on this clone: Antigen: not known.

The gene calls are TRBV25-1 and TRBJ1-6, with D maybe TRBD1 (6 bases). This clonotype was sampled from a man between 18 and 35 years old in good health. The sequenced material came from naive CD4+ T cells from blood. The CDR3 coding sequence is TGTGCCAGCAGTGTCTCAGGACAGTACTCACCCCTCCACTTT. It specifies CASSVSGQYSPLHF. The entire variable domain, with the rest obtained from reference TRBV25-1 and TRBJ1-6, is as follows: EADIYQTPRYLVIGTGKKITLECSQTMGHDKMYWYQQDPGMELHLIHYSYGVNSTEKGDLSSESTVSRIRTEHFPLTLESARPSHTSQYLCASSVSGQYSPLHFGNGTRLTVT.